Presented here are 22 T cell receptor beta chains from one specimen sequenced in a study of blood T cell repertoires in COVID-19. Some clones are missing from TCRdb's copy, which holds only in-frame ones; the method was immunoSEQ multiplex PCR. The table lists fewer than 350,000 clones, roughly nine tenths of them singletons. Sequencing used peripheral blood. All receptors come from a woman in her 30s with COVID-19, enrolled during active disease.

The chain joins TRBV27 to TRBJ2-7; TRBD1 matches 8 bases. CDR1 is MNHEY and CDR2 is SMNVEV in the germline V gene (reference sequence). V shed 6 bases, J shed 2 bases, and the junction held 6 bases outside the gene matches. This CDR3 has 14 amino acids. CDR3 in DNA: TGTGCCAGCAGCCAACAGGGGGAAACCTACGAGCAGTACTTC. It is translated as CASSQQGETYEQYF.

Only one count was recorded for this clone. The rearrangement joins TRBV19 to TRBJ2-1; 7 bases align to TRBD2. After removal of 3 bases from V and 6 bases from J, the junction contained 2 bases not matched to a gene. The length of the CDR3 is 13 residues. The V gene's germline CDR1 is LNHDA and CDR2 SQIVND (reference sequence). The CDR3 here is CASSMGGFNEQFF. CDR3 sequence (DNA): TGTGCCAGTAGTATGGGAGGGTTCAATGAGCAGTTCTTC.

The chain has TRBV7-8 and TRBJ1-3; D remains ambiguous. The CDR3 has 16 residues. CDR1 and CDR2 from the germline V gene are SGHVS and FQNEAQ. V lost 5 bases, J lost 3 bases, and 17 bases lay in between. The CDR3 nucleotides are TGTGCCAGCAGCCGCGGGTATGGGGAGGGTGGAAACACCATATATTTT. It yields the protein CASSRGYGEGGNTIYF.

The V and J genes are TRBV5-5 and TRBJ1-2, with D maybe TRBD1 (5 bases). The CDR3 spans 13 residues. Germline-derived CDR1 and CDR2 are SGHKS and YYEKEE (reference sequence). Trimming cost V 3 bases and J 2 bases, with 8 bases left between them. The DNA for the CDR3 is TGTGCCAGCAGCTGGGGCAGCAACTATGGCTACACCTTC. Translated, it gives CASSWGSNYGYTF.

V and J are TRBV30 and TRBJ2-1; tentative D call: TRBD1 (5 bases). This CDR3 comprises 17 residues. Per the germline V gene, CDR1 is GTSNPN and CDR2 is SVGIG (reference sequence). V gave up 1 base and J gave up 1 base, with 17 bases separating them. CDR3 region: CAWSAPVGRGSYNEQFF. CDR3 in DNA: TGTGCCTGGAGTGCACCCGTGGGGCGCGGATCCTACAATGAGCAGTTCTTC. The whole variable domain, remainder taken from reference TRBV30 and TRBJ2-1, is SQTIHQWPATLVQPVGSPLSLECTVEGTSNPNLYWYRQAAGRGLQLLFYSVGIGQISSEVPQNLSASRPQDRQFILSSKKLLLSDSGFYLCAWSAPVGRGSYNEQFFGPGTRLTVL.

The chain couples TRBV5-4 to TRBJ2-5; TRBD2 is a possible D gene (6 bases). The ends were cut back, 3 bases at V and 7 bases at J, with 16 bases in the middle. CDR1 is SGHNT, CDR2 YYREEE, per germline (reference sequence). This CDR3 has 14 residues. In DNA, the CDR3 is TGTGCCAGCAGCTCCCCCCCGGGGGTGGCGACCCAGTACTTC. It codes for CASSSPPGVATQYF.

The chain recombines TRBV18 with TRBJ1-1; 7 nucleotides align to TRBD1. J gave up 0 bases and V 1 base, and 8 bases lay outside the gene matches. CDR1 KGHSH and CDR2 LQKENI come from the germline V gene. The CDR3 spans 17 residues. CDR3 bases: TGTGCCAGCTCACCACAACAGGGGTTTATCATGAACACTGAAGCTTTCTTT. This codes for CASSPQQGFIMNTEAFF.

V usage is TRBV3-1 (or the pseudogene TRBV3-2) and J usage is TRBJ2-3; 7 bases align to TRBD1. This CDR3 is 15 amino acids long. With V trimmed by 3 bases and J by 5 bases, 8 bases remained unmatched. The germline V gene has CDR1 LGHDT and CDR2 YNNKEL (reference sequence). The CDR3 region has the DNA TGTGCCAGCAGCCAGAGACAGGGTGGGGTAGATACGCAGTATTTT. Residues: CASSQRQGGVDTQYF.

The chain carries TRBV19 and TRBJ1-6; possibly TRBD1 for D (5 bases). Trimming removed 1 base from V and 11 bases from J, with 12 bases in between. CDR3 size: 14 residues. The V gene's germline CDR1 is LNHDA and CDR2 SQIVND (reference sequence). CDR3 residues: CASSIGTRMAPLHF. The CDR3 DNA is TGTGCCAGTAGTATAGGGACACGGATGGCACCCCTCCACTTT.

The chain uses TRBV9 and TRBJ1-2; 7 nucleotides align to TRBD1. Germline V gene sequence: CDR1 SGDLS, CDR2 YYNGEE. The junction had 15 bases not matched to a gene; V was cut back by 4 bases and J by 6 bases. There are 16 residues in the CDR3. The CDR3 DNA reads TGTGCCAGCAGCCCGAACGCCTATGGACAGGCAAATGGCTACACCTTC. Residues: CASSPNAYGQANGYTF.

This clone showed up just once. The rearrangement uses TRBV11-2 and TRBJ2-7, with D perhaps matching TRBD1 (6 bases). Looked up from germline, CDR1 is SGHAT and CDR2 is FQNNGV. The CDR3 has 14 residues. Trimming removed 6 bases at V and 3 bases at J, with 15 bases between. The CDR3 DNA follows: TGTGCCAGCAGTCACGGGACAATATTCTACGAGCAGTACTTC. This translates into CASSHGTIFYEQYF. Complete variable domain (other parts from reference TRBV11-2 and TRBJ2-7): EAGVAQSPRYKIIEKRQSVAFWCNPISGHATLYWYQQILGQGPKLLIQFQNNGVVDDSQLPKDRFSAERLKGVDSTLKIQPAKLEDSAVYLCASSHGTIFYEQYFGPGTRLTVT.

The CDR3 here is CASQPSRNYGYTF. CDR3 sequence (DNA): TGTGCCAGTCAACCTAGCAGAAACTATGGCTACACCTTC. The chain has TRBV19 and TRBJ1-2; D is undetermined. The V gene lost 8 bases and the J gene lost 2 bases, with 12 bases spanning the gap. The germline CDR1 and CDR2 sequences are LNHDA and SQIVND (reference sequence). This CDR3 contains 13 residues.

The rearrangement links TRBV19 to TRBJ1-4; 10 bases map to TRBD1. Germline lookup yields CDR1 LNHDA and CDR2 SQIVND (reference sequence). The CDR3 extends over 17 amino acids. V dropped 6 bases and J dropped 8; count of bases not matched to a gene: 15. The CDR3 reads CASRGQGQALVYEKLFF. The CDR3 nucleotides are TGTGCCAGTAGGGGACAGGGGCAGGCCTTAGTGTACGAAAAACTGTTTTTT.

As concerns this clone: At the DNA level, this CDR3 is encoded by other sequences in the same sample as well. The chain has TRBV19 and TRBJ2-3, with 13 bases that match TRBD2. The CDR3 consists of 15 residues. Trimming cost V 6 bases and J 4 bases; bases outside gene matches: 4. Germline CDR1 LNHDA, CDR2 SQIVND (reference sequence). Written as DNA, the CDR3 is TGTGCCAGTAGGGGACTAGCGGGGCGATCAGATACGCAGTATTTT. It translates to CASRGLAGRSDTQYF.

This clone was counted between two and nine times. The chain joins TRBV28 to TRBJ1-1; 7 nucleotides align to TRBD1. Germline V gene sequence: CDR1 MDHEN, CDR2 SYDVKM. The CDR3 covers 13 residues. V was clipped by 3 bases and J by 6 bases; unmatched bases: 4. The CDR3 reads CASSFSQGAEAFF. The CDR3 region has the DNA TGTGCCAGCAGTTTTTCTCAGGGGGCTGAAGCTTTCTTT.

The chain combines TRBV19 with TRBJ1-1; 10 bases are a match to TRBD1. J gave up 4 bases and V 5 bases, and 10 bases lay outside the gene matches. CDR1 LNHDA and CDR2 SQIVND come from the germline V gene (reference sequence). The CDR3 loop spans 16 amino acids. The CDR3 loop reads CASSPAGTGASTEAFF. The CDR3 bases are TGTGCCAGTAGTCCCGCCGGGACAGGGGCGTCCACTGAAGCTTTCTTT.

The J gene is TRBJ1-2, the V gene TRBV4-1; D gene uncertain. V was pared by 1 base and J by 4 bases, with 10 bases between. Germline-derived CDR1 and CDR2 are MGHRA and YSYEKL. This CDR3 spans 14 amino acids. The CDR3 here is CASSQAGSSYGYTF. The CDR3 DNA reads TGCGCCAGCAGCCAAGCGGGATCCAGCTATGGCTACACCTTC.

The CDR3 loop reads CASSLGRGRTQYF. CDR3 sequence (DNA): TGTGCCAGTAGTCTCGGAAGGGGGAGAACCCAGTACTTC. The chain recombines TRBV19 with TRBJ2-5; TRBD1 is a possible D gene (6 bases). The length of the CDR3 is 13 residues. Per the germline V gene, CDR1 is LNHDA and CDR2 is SQIVND (reference sequence). V was shortened by 5 bases and J by 8 bases, with 15 bases between the two germline ends.

The sample holds one count of this clone. The chain combines TRBV12-3 or TRBV12-4 with TRBJ1-1; TRBD1 is a possible D gene (6 bases). The CDR3 spans 12 residues. V was cut by 4 bases and J by 9 bases, with 12 bases left in between. Here the CDR3 reads CASSSGVVQAFF. The CDR3 DNA is TGTGCCAGCAGTTCAGGGGTAGTTCAAGCTTTCTTT.

The chain combines TRBV3-1 (or the pseudogene TRBV3-2) with TRBJ1-6, with 9 bases lining up with TRBD1. V lost 4 bases and J lost 8; bases outside the gene matches: 12. The CDR3 length is 17 residues. CDR1 LGHDT and CDR2 YNNKEL come from the germline V gene (reference sequence). CDR3 coding DNA: TGTGCCAGCAGCCCCGGACAGGGGATGCAGCGTGATTCACCCCTCCACTTT. Translation: CASSPGQGMQRDSPLHF.

This chain uses TRBV12-5 with TRBJ2-7, with TRBD1 as a possible D gene (5 bases). The CDR3 is made up of 13 amino acids. V was clipped by 4 bases and J by 7 bases, with 14 bases between them. Germline V gene sequence: CDR1 LGHNT, CDR2 FRNRAP. CDR3 coding DNA: TGTGCTAGTGGTTCTCCGCCCGACAGAGAGCAGTACTTC. This gives the protein CASGSPPDREQYF.

The chain uses TRBV4-2 and TRBJ2-2, with D perhaps TRBD2 (6 bases). Trimming stripped 4 bases from V and 7 bases from J, with 19 bases between. Germline CDR1 and CDR2: LGHNA and YNFKEQ. This CDR3 comprises 16 residues. The CDR3 sequence: CASSRSPGGTGGELFF. As DNA, the CDR3 is TGTGCCAGCAGCCGCTCCCCCGGGGGTACGGGCGGGGAGCTGTTTTTT.